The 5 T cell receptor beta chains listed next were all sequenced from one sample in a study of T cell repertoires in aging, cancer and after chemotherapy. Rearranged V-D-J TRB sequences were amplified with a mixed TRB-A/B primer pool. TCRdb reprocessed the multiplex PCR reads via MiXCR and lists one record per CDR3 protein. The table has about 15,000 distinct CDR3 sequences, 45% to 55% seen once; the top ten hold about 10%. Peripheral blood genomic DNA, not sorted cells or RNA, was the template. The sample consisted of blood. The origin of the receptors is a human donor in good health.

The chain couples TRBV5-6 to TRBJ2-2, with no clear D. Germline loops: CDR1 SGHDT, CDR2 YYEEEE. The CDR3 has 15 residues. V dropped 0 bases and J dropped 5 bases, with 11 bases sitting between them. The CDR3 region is CASSLGRRGTGELFF. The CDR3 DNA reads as TGTGCCAGCAGCTTGGGGCGCCGCGGAACCGGGGAGCTGTTTTTT.

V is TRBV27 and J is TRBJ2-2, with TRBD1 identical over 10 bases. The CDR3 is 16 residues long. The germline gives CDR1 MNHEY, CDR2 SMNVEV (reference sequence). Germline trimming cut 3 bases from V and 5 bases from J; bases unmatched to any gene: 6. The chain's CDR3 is CASSFPGTGDTGELFF. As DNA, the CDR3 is TGTGCCAGCAGTTTTCCCGGGACAGGGGATACCGGGGAGCTGTTTTTT.

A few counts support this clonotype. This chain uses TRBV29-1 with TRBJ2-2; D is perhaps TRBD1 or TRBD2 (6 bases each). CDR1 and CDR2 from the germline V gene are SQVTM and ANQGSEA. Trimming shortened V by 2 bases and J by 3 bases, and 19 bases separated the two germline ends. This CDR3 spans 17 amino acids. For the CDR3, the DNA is TGCAGCGTTGAAAAGGGGGGCGAAGGGGTTTACACCGGGGAGCTGTTTTTT. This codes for CSVEKGGEGVYTGELFF.

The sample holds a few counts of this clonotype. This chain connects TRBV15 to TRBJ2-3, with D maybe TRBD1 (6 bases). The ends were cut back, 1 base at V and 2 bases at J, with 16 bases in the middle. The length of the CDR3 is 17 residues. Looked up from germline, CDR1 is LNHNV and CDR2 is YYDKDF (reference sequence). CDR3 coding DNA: TGTGCCACCAGCAGAGGTGACAGGTTTAGGACCACAGATACGCAGTATTTT. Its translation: CATSRGDRFRTTDTQYF. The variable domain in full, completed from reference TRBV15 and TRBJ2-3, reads DAMVIQNPRYQVTQFGKPVTLSCSQTLNHNVMYWYQQKSSQAPKLLFHYYDKDFNNEADTPDNFQSRRPNTSFCFLDIRSPGLGDTAMYLCATSRGDRFRTTDTQYFGPGTRLTVL.

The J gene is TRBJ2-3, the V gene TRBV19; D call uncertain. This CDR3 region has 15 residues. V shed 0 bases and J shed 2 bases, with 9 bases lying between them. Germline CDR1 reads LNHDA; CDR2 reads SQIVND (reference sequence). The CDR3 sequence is CASSIDDGTTDTQYF. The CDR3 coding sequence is TGTGCCAGTAGTATAGATGACGGTACCACAGATACGCAGTATTTT.